The clone carrying this TCR beta chain appeared once. Its antigen remains unidentified. The PCR employed 60 Vbeta primers together with 13 Jbeta primers. Clones were read by immunoSEQ multiplex PCR, and TCRdb kept only the in-frame ones, dropping some. The sample holds some 140,000 clones, over 60% seen once. The sample belongs to a study of cytomegalovirus exposure and HLA in healthy donors. Study-wide context: Among about 179 million T cells, an earlier analysis found about 100 million unique TCR beta sequences. Overall study findings and caveats: Prior analysis indicated that the majority of TCR beta V segments exhibited productivity approximately 87% or approximately 30% of the time. Of the V segments, some could not be distinguished, including TRBV6-2 and TRBV6-3, and were excluded.

Germline CDR1 is WSHSY and CDR2 is SAAADI. CDR3 length: 15 residues. J was trimmed by 6 bases and V by 0 bases; bases with no gene match: 6. The gene calls are TRBV10-2 and TRBJ1-2; 8 bases agree with TRBD1. This clonotype was obtained from a male donor in good health and CMV-seropositive. Sequenced: PBMCs. The CDR3 loop is CASSESGQGRDGYTF. The CDR3 nucleotides read TGCGCCAGCAGTGAGTCTGGACAGGGAAGAGATGGCTACACCTTC.